This TCR beta chain was obtained from a study of cytomegalovirus exposure and HLA in healthy donors. Study-wide background: Early release data held some 79 million unique TCRs from HLA-typed donors. Notes on the study in general: Equally common other TCR beta chains were less clonally expanded than HLA-associated ones, a later analysis found. In a later analysis, specific HLA alleles were associated with more than 15,000 TCR beta sequences at a 0.05 false discovery rate.

V was shortened by 1 base and J by 2 bases, with 8 bases between the two germline ends. CDR3 length: 14 amino acids. Germline CDR1 SGHAT, CDR2 FQNNGV. The PCR was carried out with 60 Vbeta primers and 13 Jbeta primers. Here immunoSEQ multiplex PCR was the method, and the copy in TCRdb shows in-frame clones only, minus some. The sample includes some 150,000 clones, 70% to 80% of them seen just once. At the time of sampling, donors were nominally healthy, though unrecorded immune exposures were likely. In the case of this clone: What it binds is not known.

The gene calls are TRBV11-2 and TRBJ1-1; no definite D call. The material sequenced was PBMCs. This sequence originates from a woman aged 45-60 years in good health and CMV-seronegative. CDR3 in amino acids: CASSLGGFNTEAFF. The DNA for the CDR3 is TGTGCCAGCAGCTTAGGAGGGTTTAACACTGAAGCTTTCTTT.